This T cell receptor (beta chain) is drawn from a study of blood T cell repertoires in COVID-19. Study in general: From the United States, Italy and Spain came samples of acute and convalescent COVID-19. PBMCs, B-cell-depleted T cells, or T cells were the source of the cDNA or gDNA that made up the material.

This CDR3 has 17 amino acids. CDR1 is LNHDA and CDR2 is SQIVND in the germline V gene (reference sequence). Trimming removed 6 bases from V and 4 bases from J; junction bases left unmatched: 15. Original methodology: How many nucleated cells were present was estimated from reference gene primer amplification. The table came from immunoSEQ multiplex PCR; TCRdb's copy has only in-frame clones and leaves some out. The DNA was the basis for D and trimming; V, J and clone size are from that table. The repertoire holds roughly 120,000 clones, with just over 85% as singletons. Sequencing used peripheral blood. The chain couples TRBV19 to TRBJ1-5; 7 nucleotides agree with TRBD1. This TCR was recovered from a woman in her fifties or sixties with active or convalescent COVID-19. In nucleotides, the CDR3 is TGTGCCAGTAGGATTAACAGGGGAACCCATTTAAATCAGCCCCAGCATTTT. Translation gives CASRINRGTHLNQPQHF.